A single sample gave rise to the 24 T cell receptor beta chains below, sequenced in a study of T cell responses to AZD1222 COVID-19 vaccine. Generated by immunoSEQ multiplex PCR, the TCRdb table keeps only in-frame clones and is missing some. The table has roughly 150,000 clones, 92% seen once; the top ten hold 1.2% to 1.5%. The starting material was peripheral blood, obtained on day 0 of AZD1222 vaccination. The receptor set was obtained from an adult in good health.

The CDR3 sequence: CASSAFTDTQYF. The CDR3 nucleotides are TGTGCCAGCAGCGCGTTCACAGATACGCAGTATTTT. This chain uses TRBV27 with TRBJ2-3; D call uncertain. V was shortened by 6 bases and J by 2 bases, with 6 bases between the two germline ends. This CDR3 is 12 amino acids long. CDR1 is MNHEY and CDR2 is SMNVEV in the germline V gene (reference sequence).

CDR3 in amino acids: CASSAQGRPFF. CDR3 bases: TGTGCCAGCAGTGCACAAGGAAGGCCTTTCTTT. The gene calls are TRBV2 and TRBJ1-1; D call uncertain. Per germline, CDR1 SNHLY and CDR2 FYNNEI. Trimming took 4 bases from V and 12 from J, leaving 12 bases between them. This CDR3 region has 11 residues. The full variable domain, its missing parts supplied by reference TRBV2 and TRBJ1-1, is EPEVTQTPSHQVTQMGQEVILRCVPISNHLYFYWYRQILGQKVEFLVSFYNNEISEKSEIFDDQFSVERPDGSNFTLKIRSTKLEDSAMYFCASSAQGRPFFGQGTRLTVV.

This rearrangement joins TRBV5-1 to TRBJ2-4; TRBD1 agrees at 7 bases. The V gene end was trimmed by 4 bases and the J gene end by 8 bases; junction bases not matched to a gene: 9. Germline lookup yields CDR1 SGHRS and CDR2 YFSETQ. This CDR3 has 14 amino acids. Here the CDR3 reads CASSLRVDRDIQYF. The DNA of the CDR3 is TGCGCCAGCAGCCTCCGAGTCGACAGGGACATTCAGTACTTC. Drawing the rest from reference TRBV5-1 and TRBJ2-4, the complete variable domain is KAGVTQTPRYLIKTRGQQVTLSCSPISGHRSVSWYQQTPGQGLQFLFEYFSETQRNKGNFPGRFSGRQFSNSRSEMNVSTLELGDSALYLCASSLRVDRDIQYFGAGTRLSVL.

The chain combines TRBV3-1 (or the pseudogene TRBV3-2) with TRBJ2-7; possible D gene TRBD2, 5 bases. Germline CDR1 is LGHDT and CDR2 is YNNKEL (reference sequence). Trimming stripped 2 bases from V and 3 bases from J, with 11 bases between. CDR3 length equals 14 residues. CDR3 DNA: TGTGCCAGCAGCCAAAGGCCGAGGGACTACGAGCAGTACTTC. Translation: CASSQRPRDYEQYF.

This chain uses TRBV29-1 with TRBJ1-1; the D gene is possibly TRBD1 (5 bases). The CDR3 contains 13 residues. Germline CDR1 reads SQVTM; CDR2 reads ANQGSEA. V shed 1 base and J shed 2 bases, with 8 bases lying between them. The chain's CDR3 is CSVEGRDNTEAFF. CDR3 nucleotides: TGCAGCGTTGAAGGACGGGACAACACTGAAGCTTTCTTT.

The chain is built from TRBV18 and TRBJ1-5; 11 nucleotides align to TRBD1. J was trimmed by 5 bases and V by 2 bases; bases with no gene match: 2. CDR3 length: 15 residues. Germline CDR1 reads KGHSH; CDR2 reads LQKENI. CDR3 coding DNA: TGTGCCAGCTCACCAGGGACAGGGGGGGATCAGCCCCAGCATTTT. Encoded protein: CASSPGTGGDQPQHF. Using reference TRBV18 and TRBJ1-5 for the parts outside the CDR3, the full variable domain is NAGVMQNPRHLVRRRGQEARLRCSPMKGHSHVYWYRQLPEEGLKFMVYLQKENIIDESGMPKERFSAEFPKEGPSILRIQQVVRGDSAAYFCASSPGTGGDQPQHFGDGTRLSIL.

The gene calls are TRBV2 and TRBJ1-5; no firm D call. This CDR3 region has 16 residues. Germline lookup yields CDR1 SNHLY and CDR2 FYNNEI. V gave up 4 bases and J gave up 3 bases, with 16 bases separating them. The CDR3 sequence is CASSVAVRGPNQPQHF. The CDR3 DNA is TGTGCCAGCAGTGTAGCGGTTCGCGGGCCCAATCAGCCCCAGCATTTT.

The V gene is TRBV5-1, the J gene TRBJ2-3; D is possibly TRBD1 (5 bases). Trimming stripped 0 bases from V and 5 bases from J, with 10 bases between. This CDR3 is 14 amino acids long. The germline V gene encodes CDR1 SGHRS and CDR2 YFSETQ. CDR3 loop: CASSLAQGVDTQYF. DNA for the CDR3: TGCGCCAGCAGCTTGGCCCAGGGCGTAGATACGCAGTATTTT.

The chain recombines TRBV28 with TRBJ2-5; D uncertain. V lost 7 bases to trimming and J lost 10 bases, with 16 bases between them. Germline lookup yields CDR1 MDHEN and CDR2 SYDVKM. The CDR3 spans 12 residues. The CDR3 sequence: CASMTFGLGQYF. CDR3 DNA sequence: TGTGCCAGCATGACGTTCGGGCTGGGCCAGTACTTC. Variable domain in full (rest from reference TRBV28 and TRBJ2-5): DVKVTQSSRYLVKRTGEKVFLECVQDMDHENMFWYRQDPGLGLRLIYFSYDVKMKEKGDIPEGYSVSREKKERFSLILESASTNQTSMYLCASMTFGLGQYFGPGTRLLVL.

The chain combines TRBV27 with TRBJ2-2; D gene unclear. CDR1 MNHEY and CDR2 SMNVEV come from the germline V gene (reference sequence). This CDR3 has 15 amino acids. V was pared by 5 bases and J by 3 bases, with 13 bases between. CDR3 DNA sequence: TGTGCCAGCAGTCCCTCCGGGCCCCACACCGGGGAGCTGTTTTTT. It translates to CASSPSGPHTGELFF.

The CDR3 DNA follows: TGTGCCAGCTATGACCGAGGGAACACTGAAGCTTTCTTT. Protein: CASYDRGNTEAFF. This chain connects TRBV2 to TRBJ1-1, with D unresolved. Germline values: CDR1 SNHLY, CDR2 FYNNEI. The CDR3 is 13 amino acids. V was shortened by 8 bases and J by 1 base, with 11 bases between the two germline ends.

The V call is TRBV28, the J call TRBJ2-7, with 14 bases fitting TRBD2. The germline CDR1 and CDR2 sequences are MDHEN and SYDVKM. The CDR3 is 17 residues long. With 5 bases clipped from V and 2 bases from J, the junction kept 8 bases outside the gene matches. Written as DNA, the CDR3 is TGTGCCAGCAGTCCGGGGGGGACTAGCGGGAGCCCCTACGAGCAGTACTTC. It yields the protein CASSPGGTSGSPYEQYF.

The chain employs TRBV5-6 and TRBJ1-5, with D maybe TRBD1 (5 bases). V lost 0 bases, J lost 4 bases, and 14 bases lay in between. Looked up from germline, CDR1 is SGHDT and CDR2 is YYEEEE. The CDR3 extends over 16 amino acids. The CDR3 nucleotides read TGTGCCAGCAGCTTGGGGGGGAGACGGAGAAATCAGCCCCAGCATTTT. Protein product: CASSLGGRRRNQPQHF. The whole variable domain, remainder taken from reference TRBV5-6 and TRBJ1-5, is DAGVTQSPTHLIKTRGQQVTLRCSPKSGHDTVSWYQQALGQGPQFIFQYYEEEERQRGNFPDRFSGHQFPNYSSELNVNALLLGDSALYLCASSLGGRRRNQPQHFGDGTRLSIL.

This sequence joins TRBV10-1 and TRBJ1-4, with 10 bases fitting TRBD1. This CDR3 is built from 20 residues. CDR1 WNHNN and CDR2 SYGVQD come from the germline V gene (reference sequence). J gave up 0 bases and V 0 bases, and 10 bases lay outside the gene matches. In nucleotides, the CDR3 is TGCGCCAGCAGTGAGTCCCCACCCGACAGGGGGCTTGCAACTAATGAAAAACTGTTTTTT. It encodes CASSESPPDRGLATNEKLFF.

CDR3: CASSPGAGTGLIYGYTF. The CDR3 region has the DNA TGTGCCAGCAGCCCTGGTGCGGGGACAGGTCTTATCTATGGCTACACCTTC. The rearrangement joins TRBV7-8 to TRBJ1-2; 8 bases are shared with TRBD1. Germline CDR1 reads SGHVS; CDR2 reads FQNEAQ. J was trimmed by 4 bases and V by 5 bases; bases with no gene match: 15. The CDR3 totals 17 residues.

V gene TRBV28 combines with J gene TRBJ2-7, with D hard to call. The CDR3 is 11 amino acids. V dropped 5 bases and J dropped 0 bases, with 2 bases sitting between them. Germline CDR1 is MDHEN and CDR2 is SYDVKM. CDR3 DNA sequence: TGTGCCAGCAGTACCTCCTACGAGCAGTACTTC. This gives the protein CASSTSYEQYF.

The chain carries TRBV28 and TRBJ1-1; D ambiguous. V was cut by 6 bases and J by 0 bases, with 8 bases left in between. CDR1 is MDHEN, CDR2 SYDVKM, per germline. The CDR3 totals 13 residues. The CDR3 spells CASRSLMNTEAFF. The CDR3 coding sequence is TGTGCCAGCAGGAGTCTGATGAACACTGAAGCTTTCTTT.

The rearrangement uses TRBV6-2 or TRBV6-3 and TRBJ1-6; tentative D call: TRBD1 (6 bases). V lost 2 bases and J lost 7, with 15 bases in between. Germline values: CDR1 MNHEY, CDR2 SVGEGT. The CDR3 runs to 16 residues. The CDR3 DNA reads as TGTGCCAGCAGTTACGGTGGGTGGCAGGGGAATTCACCCCTCCACTTT. Residues: CASSYGGWQGNSPLHF.

The chain joins TRBV5-4 to TRBJ2-2; TRBD1 is a possible D gene (5 bases). The germline V gene encodes CDR1 SGHNT and CDR2 YYREEE (reference sequence). V shed 2 bases and J shed 5 bases, with 13 bases lying between them. The CDR3 runs 15 residues. The CDR3 nucleotides read TGTGCCAGCAGCTTTGGTGGGGCCCAGACCGGGGAGCTGTTTTTT. This sequence encodes CASSFGGAQTGELFF.

The chain couples TRBV7-8 to TRBJ2-7; 10 nucleotides align to TRBD2. This CDR3 region has 16 residues. Losses at the gene ends were 3 bases for V and 5 bases for J; bases not matched to a gene: 10. Looked up from germline, CDR1 is SGHVS and CDR2 is FQNEAQ. CDR3: CASSFPKRGGKDEQYF. In DNA, the CDR3 is TGTGCCAGCAGCTTCCCCAAGCGGGGGGGTAAGGACGAGCAGTACTTC.

J is TRBJ2-3 and V is TRBV9, with D possibly TRBD1 on 5 matching bases. V lost 2 bases, J lost 2 bases, and 9 bases lay in between. CDR3 length: 14 amino acids. The germline CDR1 and CDR2 sequences are SGDLS and YYNGEE. The CDR3 DNA follows: TGTGCCAGCAGCGTCGGACAAGCCACAGATACGCAGTATTTT. Encoded protein: CASSVGQATDTQYF. The full variable domain, in which reference TRBV9 and TRBJ2-3 provide the parts outside the CDR3, is DSGVTQTPKHLITATGQRVTLRCSPRSGDLSVYWYQQSLDQGLQFLIQYYNGEERAKGNILERFSAQQFPDLHSELNLSSLELGDSALYFCASSVGQATDTQYFGPGTRLTVL.

This chain links TRBV6-5 with TRBJ1-1, with D maybe TRBD1 (5 bases). This CDR3 is 11 amino acids long. V was cut by 8 bases and J by 5 bases, with 9 bases left in between. Germline loops: CDR1 MNHEY, CDR2 SVGAGI. The CDR3 spells CASGWGTEAFF. The CDR3 DNA follows: TGTGCCAGCGGGTGGGGGACTGAAGCTTTCTTT.

The V call is TRBV28, the J call TRBJ2-1; D unresolved. The germline V and J ends were trimmed by 2 bases and 4 bases, with 12 bases remaining between them. CDR3 length: 15 residues. Germline-derived CDR1 and CDR2 are MDHEN and SYDVKM. In DNA form, the CDR3 reads TGTGCCAGCAGTTTACTGGACCCCGGGTACAATGAGCAGTTCTTC. Amino acids: CASSLLDPGYNEQFF.

The V call is TRBV20-1, the J call TRBJ1-1, with D unclear. CDR1 is DFQATT, CDR2 SNEGSKA, per germline (reference sequence). The CDR3 has 11 amino acids. Trimming took 3 bases from V and 5 from J, leaving 7 bases between them. Here the CDR3 DNA reads TGCAGTGCTAGGGAGCGGACTGAAGCTTTCTTT. Translation gives CSARERTEAFF.